The 10 T cell receptor beta chains given below trace back to one sample, sequenced in a study of beta chain features in type 1 diabetes. Whole-study results and caveats: Shorter TCRB CDR3s, moderately but significantly so, were found in Type 1 diabetes patients in all four CD4+ subsets.

Antigen specificity for these receptors is unknown. Sequenced material consisted of expressed TCRB transcripts (all of the isolated RNA was reverse transcribed). TCRdb keeps only in-frame clones here, not all; method: immunoSEQ multiplex PCR. The data show more than 250,000 clones, 15% seen once. Sequencing was done on a sample of naive CD4+ T cells from blood. These receptors were obtained from a man in his late teens or twenties with type 1 diabetes.

Here the CDR3 DNA reads TGTGCCAGCACCGTGGGACTAGCGGGAGTTTGGAAGTTCTTC. Translated, it gives CASTVGLAGVWKFF. The genes are TRBV2 and TRBJ2-1; TRBD2 matches 14 bases. This CDR3 is 14 amino acids long. The V gene's germline CDR1 is SNHLY and CDR2 FYNNEI. V lost 7 bases and J lost 14; bases outside the gene matches: 10. Drawing the rest from reference TRBV2 and TRBJ2-1, the complete variable domain is EPEVTQTPSHQVTQMGQEVILRCVPISNHLYFYWYRQILGQKVEFLVSFYNNEISEKSEIFDDQFSVERPDGSNFTLKIRSTKLEDSAMYFCASTVGLAGVWKFFGPGTRLTVL.

The chain uses TRBV19 and TRBJ2-1; 8 bases fit TRBD1. The CDR3 loop spans 15 amino acids. V shed 5 bases, J shed 8 bases, and the junction held 11 bases outside the gene matches. Per germline, CDR1 LNHDA and CDR2 SQIVND (reference sequence). CDR3 loop: CASSPTHRGRYEQFF. Written as DNA, the CDR3 is TGTGCCAGTAGTCCAACCCACAGGGGGAGGTATGAGCAGTTCTTC.

This clone was seen only a few times. The sample contains more than one DNA sequence encoding this CDR3. This chain joins TRBV6-6 and TRBJ1-5, with a possible D match to TRBD1 (5 bases). This CDR3 is built from 14 residues. The germline V gene has CDR1 MNHNY and CDR2 SVGAGI (reference sequence). The V and J ends lost 5 bases and 3 bases respectively, with 11 bases between them. This CDR3 reads CASSPQGSNQPQHF. The DNA for the CDR3 is TGTGCCAGCAGTCCGCAGGGTTCCAATCAGCCCCAGCATTTT.

This clone was detected only once. The V and J genes are TRBV9 and TRBJ2-5; 12 bases align to TRBD2. The CDR3 has 21 amino acids. With 4 bases clipped from V and 7 bases from J, the junction kept 26 bases outside the gene matches. Germline V gene lookup returns CDR1 SGDLS and CDR2 YYNGEE. CDR3 region: CASSSRRMLAGGQERFTTQYF. CDR3 DNA sequence: TGTGCCAGCAGCTCAAGGAGGATGCTAGCGGGGGGGCAGGAGCGGTTCACGACCCAGTACTTC.

This chain uses TRBV6-5 with TRBJ1-1; D gene ambiguous. Trimming pared 8 bases from V and 9 bases from J, leaving 13 bases between. Germline lookup yields CDR1 MNHEY and CDR2 SVGAGI. The CDR3 covers 11 residues. The CDR3 is CASGSRVQAFF. The CDR3 DNA is TGTGCCAGCGGGTCCCGGGTTCAAGCTTTCTTT.

V is TRBV7-2 and J is TRBJ2-1; TRBD2 matches at 9 bases. Germline V gene sequence: CDR1 SGHTA, CDR2 FQGNSA. V lost 8 bases and J lost 3; bases outside the gene matches: 5. This CDR3 is 14 amino acids long. CDR3 nucleotides: TGTGCCAGCGGATGGCGGGGGGGCTACAATGAGCAGTTCTTC. Translation: CASGWRGGYNEQFF.

The chain is built from TRBV7-2 and TRBJ1-2; D unclear. V was shortened by 4 bases and J by 4 bases, with 16 bases between the two germline ends. This CDR3 spans 15 amino acids. Germline CDR1 SGHTA, CDR2 FQGNSA. The DNA for the CDR3 is TGTGCCAGCAGCTATAACCCCGACGGAGCCTATGGCTACACCTTC. Encoded protein: CASSYNPDGAYGYTF.

V gene TRBV5-1 combines with J gene TRBJ2-7; D is perhaps TRBD2 (5 bases). V gave up 0 bases and J gave up 4 bases, with 14 bases separating them. CDR3 length: 15 residues. From germline, CDR1 is SGHRS and CDR2 YFSETQ. Written as DNA, the CDR3 is TGCGCCAGCAGCTTGGCGGACTCTCCTCCTTACGAGCAGTACTTC. It is translated as CASSLADSPPYEQYF.

The J gene is TRBJ2-3, the V gene TRBV11-2; D is unresolved. CDR3 length: 13 residues. The V end lost 0 bases, the J end lost 3 bases, and 4 bases lay between the germline ends. Germline loops: CDR1 SGHAT, CDR2 FQNNGV. For the CDR3, the DNA is TGTGCCAGCAGCTTAGACCATACAGATACGCAGTATTTT. Residues: CASSLDHTDTQYF. The full variable domain, its missing parts supplied by reference TRBV11-2 and TRBJ2-3, is EAGVAQSPRYKIIEKRQSVAFWCNPISGHATLYWYQQILGQGPKLLIQFQNNGVVDDSQLPKDRFSAERLKGVDSTLKIQPAKLEDSAVYLCASSLDHTDTQYFGPGTRLTVL.

The chain uses TRBV27 and TRBJ1-5; unclear D gene. The CDR3 is 13 amino acids. The germline CDR1 and CDR2 sequences are MNHEY and SMNVEV (reference sequence). Trimming stripped 1 base from V and 5 bases from J, with 6 bases between. CDR3 sequence (DNA): TGTGCCAGCAGTTTATGGCAGGATCAGCCCCAGCATTTT. It codes for CASSLWQDQPQHF.